This record concerns one T cell receptor (beta chain) sequence. Its antigen specificity is not known. The input lacks base qualities; no much larger clone sits a single base away. The sample is drawn from a study of precursors of human CD4 cytotoxic T cells (dated by TCRdb to the late 2010s). Study-wide context: In total, CD4+ memory subsets from fewer than 15 donors went into the bulk TCR-seq analysis. Sequences for both the TCRalpha and TCRbeta chains came out of the TCR-seq analysis of 12 to 15 donors (table S7). Broader findings and caveats from the paper: The limitation that the direction of differentiation between precursor and effector cells cannot be definitively established by a human observational design was noted by the authors. IL-7Rhigh and IL-7R- TEMRA subsets showed more restricted TCR repertoires, with lower diversity and more expanded clonotypes, than TCM and TEM subsets. Only 13 of the 14 donors were included in some of the bulk TCR-seq comparisons, which suggests that not every subset was available for every donor. A larger fraction of IL-7Rhigh TEMRA clonotypes than of TEM or TCM clonotypes was made up of expanded effector clonotypes.

To test for a precursor-effector relationship among CD4 cytotoxic T cells, four sorted CD4+ memory subsets (TCM, TEM, IL-7Rhigh TEMRA, IL-7R- TEMRA) underwent bulk UMI-based TCR sequencing. Cells were obtained from peripheral blood mononuclear cells isolated from human blood. Sequencing relied on an Illumina MiSeq. In the original analysis: Repertoire diversity was measured with the Shannon-Wiener index computed in VDJtools. Expanded TCRbeta clonotypes were defined as those with a clonotype frequency of at least 3. TCRdb handled the public reads itself, with Q25 trimming in fastp and clone calling in MiXCR, and kept productive beta chains. Entries that share a CDR3 protein sequence are merged under the most common genes and DNA. TCRdb, not the original authors, processed these V and J calls. The sample includes under 500 distinct CDR3 sequences, with 20% to 25% observed a single time. The top ten constitute less than 35% of the sample.

This TCR derives from a human donor in good health. Sequenced: memory CD4+ T cells from blood (PBMCs).

The encoded CDR3 is CASRYGSSGTPGELFF. Read as DNA, the sequence is TGTGCCAGCAGGTACGGAAGTAGCGGGACGCCCGGGGAGCTGTTTTTT. The sequence is built from TRBV12-3 or TRBV12-4 and TRBJ2-2, and TRBD2 matches 8 of the central bases. Reading from cysteine to phenylalanine, the CDR3 counts 16 amino acids. Only CDR3 DNA remains: 48 bases, in frame from the first base. Here V drops 6 bases and J drops 6 bases, and the junction holds 12 bases not matched to any gene.